The 9 T cell receptor beta chains listed next were all sequenced from one sample in a study of T cell repertoires in cytomegalovirus infection. TCRdb reanalysed the reads using MiXCR and keeps one entry per CDR3 protein. The table has around 100,000 distinct CDR3 sequences, 35% to 50% seen once. These receptors have no identified antigens. Sequencing was performed on CD8+ T cells from cultured PBMCs, taken from culture after CMV antigen stimulation. These receptors were obtained from a human donor in good health (CMV status not recorded). Some clones in this sample may be carry-over from other donors' samples.

The chain combines TRBV7-6 with TRBJ2-5; either TRBD1 or TRBD2 may fit D (6 bases each). Per germline, CDR1 SGHVS and CDR2 FNYEAQ. V dropped 2 bases and J dropped 5 bases, with 15 bases sitting between them. The CDR3 extends over 15 amino acids. The DNA of the CDR3 is TGTGCCAGCAGCTTATACGGGGGCCCGGCGGAGACCCAGTACTTC. Its translation: CASSLYGGPAETQYF.

This clonotype was seen repeatedly, ten times or more. This rearrangement joins TRBV9 to TRBJ2-2, with TRBD2 identical over 9 bases. V was pared by 2 bases and J by 4 bases, with 6 bases of the junction left unmatched. Per the germline V gene, CDR1 is SGDLS and CDR2 is YYNGEE. The CDR3 has 16 amino acids. As DNA, the CDR3 is TGTGCCAGCAGCGTCGAGGTAGCGGGGGCCACCGGGGAGCTGTTTTTT. It encodes CASSVEVAGATGELFF.

There are a few counts of this clonotype. This CDR3 is CASSSGQANTEAFF. CDR3 DNA: TGTGCCAGTAGTTCGGGACAGGCGAACACTGAAGCTTTCTTT. V and J are TRBV19 and TRBJ1-1, with 8 bases fitting TRBD1. Per germline, CDR1 LNHDA and CDR2 SQIVND (reference sequence). The V segment lost 5 bases and the J segment 1 base; nucleotides outside the gene matches: 3. The CDR3 is made up of 14 amino acids.

The rearrangement links TRBV4-1 to TRBJ2-1; maybe TRBD2 (5 bases). The CDR3 is 14 amino acids. CDR1 is MGHRA, CDR2 YSYEKL, per germline. Trimming shortened V by 0 bases and J by 8 bases, and 11 bases separated the two germline ends. The CDR3 is CASSQDDYADEQFF. The CDR3 DNA is TGCGCCAGCAGCCAAGACGACTACGCCGATGAGCAGTTCTTC.

This chain links TRBV27 with TRBJ2-1; D may be TRBD1 (5 bases). Germline assignment: CDR1 MNHEY and CDR2 SMNVEV (reference sequence). V lost 3 bases and J lost 4, with 13 bases in between. This CDR3 has 15 residues. This chain's CDR3 is CASSLFKGPYNEQFF. CDR3 sequence (DNA): TGTGCCAGCAGTTTGTTCAAGGGGCCTTACAATGAGCAGTTCTTC.

The CDR3 sequence: CASSESPYTDTQYF. Here the CDR3 DNA reads TGTGCCAGCAGTGAATCCCCTTACACAGATACGCAGTATTTT. The V gene is TRBV6-5, the J gene TRBJ2-3; no definite D call. Germline V CDR1 and CDR2: MNHEY, SVGAGI. This CDR3 is 14 amino acids long. V gave up 5 bases and J gave up 2 bases, with 11 bases separating them.

The V gene is TRBV6-5, the J gene TRBJ2-2, with TRBD1 matching 11 bases. The CDR3 contains 18 residues. CDR1 MNHEY and CDR2 SVGAGI come from the germline V gene. The V and J ends lost 7 bases and 4 bases, in that order; junction bases with no gene match: 14. The CDR3: CASTGAPGTGGVTGELFF. Here the CDR3 DNA reads TGTGCCAGCACCGGGGCACCGGGGACAGGGGGTGTCACCGGGGAGCTGTTTTTT.

The chain carries TRBV4-2 and TRBJ1-5, with a possible D match to TRBD1 (5 bases). This CDR3 region has 18 residues. The V end was cut by 0 bases, the J end by 6 bases, with 21 bases between. Germline-derived CDR1 and CDR2 are LGHNA and YNFKEQ. In DNA, the CDR3 is TGTGCCAGCAGCCAAGACCCGGAGGGGAGGCCTCAGGGTCAGCCCCAGCATTTT. It codes for CASSQDPEGRPQGQPQHF.

The rearrangement joins TRBV6-2 or TRBV6-3 to TRBJ2-7; 8 bases line up with TRBD1. This CDR3 comprises 18 residues. Trimming at V came to 6 bases and at J to 0 bases, leaving 16 bases not matched to a gene. Germline-derived CDR1 and CDR2 are MNHEY and SVGEGT. CDR3 sequence reads: CASRPLPGQGATSYEQYF. In DNA, the CDR3 is TGTGCCAGCAGACCCCTACCAGGGCAGGGGGCGACCTCCTACGAGCAGTACTTC.